Listed below are T cell receptor beta chains from one sample, sequenced in a study of T cell changes during pregnancy in multiple sclerosis. Data came from immunoSEQ multiplex PCR; TCRdb stores just in-frame clones and leaves some out. The data show 85,000 to 130,000 clones, with under 95% seen just once and roughly 1.6% held by the top ten. Sequences were derived from peripheral blood, sampled before pregnancy. These receptor sequences come from a female donor with multiple sclerosis, enrolled in a pregnancy study. The CDR3 runs from the conserved cysteine through the conserved F or W. D genes are given only for firm matches. Where a row states a size, it is once, few, many or the class of an expanded clone; other rows omit it.

d_call	v_call	clone_size	j_call	cdr3_nt	cdr3_aa
NA	TRBV27	NA	TRBJ1-4	TGTGCCAGCAGTTTAGAGGGTTTTAATGAAAAACTGTTTTTT	CASSLEGFNEKLFF
TRBD1	TRBV7-3	NA	TRBJ1-2	TGTGCCAGCAGCTTGGACAGGGCTTCCGGCTACACCTTC	CASSLDRASGYTF
TRBD1	TRBV30	few	TRBJ1-5	TGTGCGTCCGACAGGGGGCTAAATCAGCCCCAGCATTTT	CASDRGLNQPQHF
TRBD2	TRBV5-1	NA	TRBJ2-1	TGCGCCAGCAGCCGTATAACTAGCGGGCAGAATGAGCAGTTCTTC	CASSRITSGQNEQFF
NA	TRBV14	NA	TRBJ1-2	TGTGCCAGCAGCCAAGATGGCACCGTATATGGCTACACCTTC	CASSQDGTVYGYTF
NA	TRBV7-8	NA	TRBJ2-5	TGTGCCAGCAGCTCCCACCCGGGTAGCGGTGGAGAGACCCAGTACTTC	CASSSHPGSGGETQYF
TRBD2	TRBV6-1	NA	TRBJ2-7	TGTGCCAGCAGTGCATTGGCGGGGGGTCCCGGCGAGCAGTACTTC	CASSALAGGPGEQYF
NA	TRBV21-1	NA	TRBJ2-3	TGTGCCAGCAGCAAACCCGGACTAGCGGGGGGCCCTGAAAATACGCAGTATTTT	CASSKPGLAGGPENTQYF
NA	TRBV5-1	NA	TRBJ2-1	TGCGCCAGCAGCCCCGAGGGTACTTACCAAAGTTGGGGTGAGCAGTTCTTC	CASSPEGTYQSWGEQFF
NA	TRBV5-1	NA	TRBJ2-7	TGCGCCAGCACCGCGACAGCCACCTACGAGCAGTACTTC	CASTATATYEQYF
TRBD1	TRBV2	NA	TRBJ2-4	TGTGCCAGCAGGGGACAGGGGCTAGCCAAAAACATTCAGTACTTC	CASRGQGLAKNIQYF
TRBD1	TRBV5-1	NA	TRBJ1-5	TGCGCCAGCAGCTTGGAAGGGGGCTCTCAGCCCCAGCATTTT	CASSLEGGSQPQHF
TRBD1	TRBV7-8	NA	TRBJ1-3	TGTGCCAGCAGCTTAGTGGGGACAGGGGCATTTGGAAACACCATATATTTT	CASSLVGTGAFGNTIYF
TRBD2	TRBV7-8	NA	TRBJ2-7	TGTGCCAGCAGCTTAGGCGGGAGGTACGAGCAGTACTTC	CASSLGGRYEQYF
NA	TRBV7-2	once	TRBJ2-3	TGTGCCAGCAGCCGACTAGTGATTTCCACAGATACGCAGTATTTT	CASSRLVISTDTQYF
NA	TRBV5-6	NA	TRBJ1-5	TGTGCCAGCAGCCGCCACGACAGCTTCAATCAGCCCCAGCATTTT	CASSRHDSFNQPQHF
TRBD1	TRBV5-1	NA	TRBJ1-1	TGCGCCAGCGATCCGCGTCAGGGGGCTGAAGCTTTCTTT	CASDPRQGAEAFF
TRBD1	TRBV19	NA	TRBJ2-1	TGTGCCACCAAACCCAGGGGGTACGAGCAGTTCTTC	CATKPRGYEQFF
TRBD2	TRBV7-9	NA	TRBJ2-1	TGTGCCAGCAGCTTATCGGCGGGAGGAGGCGCGCAGTTCTTC	CASSLSAGGGAQFF
NA	TRBV29-1	NA	TRBJ1-1	TGCAGCTCCAAAGGGGGAGGGGAGAACACTGAAGCTTTCTTT	CSSKGGGENTEAFF
NA	TRBV6-6	NA	TRBJ1-2	TGTGCCAGCAGTTACCCACAGGGCCGTGGCTACACCTTC	CASSYPQGRGYTF
NA	TRBV7-9	NA	TRBJ1-1	TGTGCCAGCAGCTTCGCCCCCCCAACAGGGTTCGCAGCTTTCTTT	CASSFAPPTGFAAFF
NA	TRBV18	once	TRBJ2-1	TGTGCCAGCTCACCACCGGGGCTAGCGAATGAGCAGTTCTTC	CASSPPGLANEQFF
TRBD1	TRBV5-8	NA	TRBJ1-1	TGTGCCAGCAGCCTCCTGACAGGGTGGTTAACTGAAGCTTTCTTT	CASSLLTGWLTEAFF
TRBD1	TRBV27	NA	TRBJ2-1	TGTGCCAGCAGTGGGGTTAGGACAGGGGCGCCTTCCTACAATGAGCAGTTCTTC	CASSGVRTGAPSYNEQFF
TRBD1	TRBV6-5	NA	TRBJ1-5	TGTGCCAGCAGTTTATCTGGACAGGGTAGCAATCAGCCCCAGCATTTT	CASSLSGQGSNQPQHF
TRBD1	TRBV19	NA	TRBJ1-1	TGTGCCAGTAGACCGGGACAGGGGAACACTGAAGCTTTCTTT	CASRPGQGNTEAFF
TRBD1	TRBV15	NA	TRBJ1-4	TGTGCCACCAGCGGCGGACAGGGCGCTAATGAAAAACTGTTTTTT	CATSGGQGANEKLFF
NA	TRBV6-1	NA	TRBJ2-1	TGTGCCGGGAAAGGGGCCTACAATGAGCAGTTCTTC	CAGKGAYNEQFF
TRBD1	TRBV9	NA	TRBJ1-3	TGTGCCAGCAGCTCGACAGGGGTCTCTGGAAACACCATATATTTT	CASSSTGVSGNTIYF
NA	TRBV7-2	NA	TRBJ2-7	TGTGCCAGCAGCTTAGGCGCATTTAACGAGCAGTACTTC	CASSLGAFNEQYF
NA	TRBV19	NA	TRBJ2-1	TGTGCCAGTAGTATAAGACAGGGAGGATTGGACAATGAGCAGTTCTTC	CASSIRQGGLDNEQFF
NA	TRBV7-9	NA	TRBJ2-5	TGTGCCAGCAGCTTAGCTGGGGGCAACAAAGAGACCCAGTACTTC	CASSLAGGNKETQYF
NA	TRBV18	NA	TRBJ1-6	TGTGCCAGCTCAAGCGTTAGCTCCTATAATTCACCCCTCCACTTT	CASSSVSSYNSPLHF
TRBD1	TRBV9	NA	TRBJ2-6	TGTGCCAGCGGACAGGGGGCGCCCTCTGGGGCCAACGTCCTGACTTTC	CASGQGAPSGANVLTF
NA	TRBV6-6	few	TRBJ1-5	TGTGCCAGCAGCCCAATCGCCAGATACAATCAGCCCCAGCATTTT	CASSPIARYNQPQHF
NA	TRBV28	NA	TRBJ2-3	TGTGCCAGCAGTTTACTAATAGGAGAAACAGATACGCAGTATTTT	CASSLLIGETDTQYF
NA	TRBV19	once	TRBJ2-3	TGTGCCAGTAGTAGCGGGGGCTCTAGCACAGATACGCAGTATTTT	CASSSGGSSTDTQYF
NA	TRBV6-9	NA	TRBJ2-5	TGTGCCAGCAAAAGTGCAGGCTTACAAGAGACCCAGTACTTC	CASKSAGLQETQYF
NA	TRBV7-8	NA	TRBJ1-1	TGTGCCAGCAGCACAGACCCCCCAGGGAGGGGAGCTTTCTTT	CASSTDPPGRGAFF
NA	TRBV4-3	once	TRBJ1-2	TGCGCCAGCAGCCAAGAGGCTTCGCATGGCTACACCTTC	CASSQEASHGYTF
NA	TRBV11-3	NA	TRBJ2-1	TGTGCCAGCAGCTCCCCTATGCGGAATGAGCAGTTCTTC	CASSSPMRNEQFF
NA	TRBV7-2	NA	TRBJ1-4	TGTGCCAGCAGCTTATTTAGGCGGGACGGTGAAAAACTGTTTTTT	CASSLFRRDGEKLFF
TRBD1	TRBV2	NA	TRBJ1-6	TGTGCCAGCAGTGGGACAGGGGGCGCCTCGAATTCACCCCTCCACTTT	CASSGTGGASNSPLHF
NA	TRBV5-5	NA	TRBJ2-5	TGTGCCAGCAGCCAGGACAACCAAGAGACCCAGTACTTC	CASSQDNQETQYF
NA	TRBV7-9	NA	TRBJ1-1	TGTGCCAGCGGGTGGATTCAGGGCACTGAAGCTTTCTTT	CASGWIQGTEAFF
TRBD1	TRBV7-2	NA	TRBJ1-2	TGTGCCAGCAGCTTAGGACAGGGCTCTAACTATGGCTACACCTTC	CASSLGQGSNYGYTF